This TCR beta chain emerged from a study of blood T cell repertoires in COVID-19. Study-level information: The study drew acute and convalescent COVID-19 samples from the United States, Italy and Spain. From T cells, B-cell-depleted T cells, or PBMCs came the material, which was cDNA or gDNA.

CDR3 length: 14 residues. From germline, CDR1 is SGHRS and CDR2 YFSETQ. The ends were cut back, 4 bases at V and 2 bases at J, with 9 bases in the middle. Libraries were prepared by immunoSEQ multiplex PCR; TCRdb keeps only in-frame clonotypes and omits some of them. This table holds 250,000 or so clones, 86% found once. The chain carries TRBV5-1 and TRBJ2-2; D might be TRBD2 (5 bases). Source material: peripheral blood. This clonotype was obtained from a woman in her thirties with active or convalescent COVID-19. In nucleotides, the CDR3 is TGCGCCAGCAGCCCAGCGGCAAACACCGGGGAGCTGTTTTTT. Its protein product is CASSPAANTGELFF.